The 20 T cell receptor beta chains below were found in one sample sequenced in a study of blood T cells in healthy people across ages. Then a second PCR, running roughly 7 to 11 cycles, was carried out with a sample-barcoded 5' primer and a J-beta primer mix. TCRdb re-called the 5' RACE reads with MiXCR, one entry per CDR3 protein. This table has approximately 780,000 distinct CDR3 sequences, more than 25% appearing once. The sample also formed part of further work on T cells of mothers and their children.

Sequencing was carried out using blood. Receptors were obtained from a boy younger than 18 in good health.

This rearrangement joins TRBV20-1 to TRBJ2-1, with D maybe TRBD1 (5 bases). The germline V and J ends were trimmed by 5 bases and 0 bases, with 14 bases remaining between them. CDR1 and CDR2 (germline): DFQATT, SNEGSKA (reference sequence). The CDR3 extends over 15 amino acids. The CDR3 sequence is CSAPGPLSSYNEQFF. The CDR3, as DNA: TGCAGTGCTCCAGGGCCTCTTAGCTCCTACAATGAGCAGTTCTTC.

This clonotype occurred once. The germline gene is not matched at one end of the junction; a read error may be the cause. This rearrangement joins TRBV7-2 to TRBJ2-5; D unresolved. The CDR3 has 14 amino acids. Per germline, CDR1 SGHTA and CDR2 FQGNSA. The CDR3 is CASTLDSSQETQYF. The DNA for the CDR3 is TGTGCCAGCACCTTAGACTCGAGCCAAGAGACCCAGTACTTC.

This clonotype was counted a few times. V gene TRBV15 combines with J gene TRBJ2-7; a possible D gene is TRBD2 (6 bases). This CDR3 has 14 amino acids. Germline values: CDR1 LNHNV, CDR2 YYDKDF (reference sequence). V lost 1 base to trimming and J lost 3 bases, with 10 bases between them. The CDR3 coding sequence is TGTGCCACCAGCAGAGTACGGGAGCACTACGAGCAGTACTTC. Protein sequence: CATSRVREHYEQYF.

The gene calls are TRBV12-3 or TRBV12-4 and TRBJ2-7, with 10 bases lining up with TRBD2. There are 16 residues in the CDR3. The J segment lost 2 bases and the V segment lost 5 bases, leaving 9 bases of the junction unmatched. CDR3 region: CASSPLKRGGAYEQYF. CDR3 nucleotides: TGTGCCAGCAGTCCCCTCAAGCGGGGGGGTGCCTACGAGCAGTACTTC.

In its sample, this clonotype was seen a few times. V usage is TRBV5-1 and J usage is TRBJ2-5; D unclear. The DNA end lines up better with TRBJ2-7; the J call may be wrong. The V gene's germline CDR1 is SGHRS and CDR2 YFSETQ. The CDR3 runs 16 residues. As DNA, the CDR3 is TGCGCCAGCAGCGCGGCAACAGACCCCGCACCCTACGAGCAGTACTTC. Translation gives CASSAATDPAPYEQYF.

The V and J genes are TRBV28 and TRBJ2-7, with a possible D match to TRBD1 (5 bases). The CDR3 has 14 residues. Trimming stripped 7 bases from V and 2 bases from J, with 15 bases between. The germline V gene has CDR1 MDHEN and CDR2 SYDVKM. The chain's CDR3 is CASNQEQVPYEQYF. The CDR3 region has the DNA TGTGCCAGCAACCAAGAACAGGTCCCCTACGAGCAGTACTTC. Together with reference TRBV28 and TRBJ2-7, the CDR3 gives the full variable domain: DVKVTQSSRYLVKRTGEKVFLECVQDMDHENMFWYRQDPGLGLRLIYFSYDVKMKEKGDIPEGYSVSREKKERFSLILESASTNQTSMYLCASNQEQVPYEQYFGPGTRLTVT.

This clonotype was counted between two and nine times. The chain uses TRBV5-1 and TRBJ1-5, with D unresolved. This CDR3 region has 13 residues. Trimming removed 3 bases from V and 3 bases from J, with 7 bases in between. Germline V gene lookup returns CDR1 SGHRS and CDR2 YFSETQ. The CDR3 loop is CASSYDHNQPQHF. In DNA, the CDR3 is TGCGCCAGCAGCTACGACCACAATCAGCCCCAGCATTTT.

This clonotype showed up just a few times. This chain links TRBV6-1 with TRBJ2-1, with 8 bases matching TRBD2. The CDR3 covers 15 residues. Per the germline V gene, CDR1 is MNHNS and CDR2 is SASEGT. Unmatched junction bases numbered 6, after V lost 2 bases and J lost 6 bases. In nucleotides, the CDR3 is TGTGCCAGCAGTGAACGGGGCGGGGGGCCCAATGAGCAGTTCTTC. Translated, it gives CASSERGGGPNEQFF.

As concerns this clonotype: The junction departs from germline at one end; a sequencing error may be responsible. The chain links TRBV28 to TRBJ2-7; D is perhaps TRBD2 (6 bases). The CDR3 is 15 amino acids. Germline CDR1 and CDR2: MDHEN and SYDVKM. The CDR3 loop is CASRRRASDVYGQYF. DNA for the CDR3: TGTGCCAGCAGACGTCGGGCTAGCGACGTCTACGGGCAGTACTTC.

There are a few counts of this clonotype. This sequence joins TRBV12-3 or TRBV12-4 and TRBJ1-2; D may be TRBD1 (5 bases). CDR3 size: 15 residues. The V gene lost 3 bases and the J gene lost 2 bases, with 13 bases spanning the gap. CDR3 protein: CASSFGGKGNYGYTF. The CDR3 region has the DNA TGTGCCAGCAGTTTCGGGGGAAAGGGAAACTATGGCTACACCTTC.

This clonotype was counted only a few times. This chain uses TRBV3-1 with TRBJ1-2, with D unresolved. The germline V and J ends were trimmed by 0 bases and 6 bases, with 11 bases remaining between them. The CDR3 runs to 14 residues. Germline-derived CDR1 and CDR2 are LGHDT and YNNKEL (reference sequence). CDR3 region: CASSQDLRVNGYTF. The CDR3 region has the DNA TGTGCCAGCAGCCAAGATTTAAGGGTTAATGGCTACACCTTC.

This chain links TRBV5-1 with TRBJ2-7, with a possible D match to TRBD2 (6 bases). The germline CDR1 and CDR2 sequences are SGHRS and YFSETQ. This CDR3 spans 16 amino acids. Trimming cost V 0 bases and J 2 bases, with 15 bases left between them. CDR3 in amino acids: CASSLEAWGEAYEQYF. CDR3 DNA sequence: TGCGCCAGCAGCTTGGAGGCATGGGGGGAGGCCTACGAGCAGTACTTC.

This clonotype was detected only a few times. The rearrangement uses TRBV9 and TRBJ1-4, with D unclear. Per germline, CDR1 SGDLS and CDR2 YYNGEE. V gave up 1 base and J gave up 12 bases, with 10 bases separating them. The CDR3 is made up of 12 amino acids. The CDR3 DNA is TGTGCCAGCAGCGTACCGGGCGGGGAACTGTTTTTT. Translating it yields CASSVPGGELFF.

V is TRBV19 and J is TRBJ1-2; 10 bases align to TRBD1. Germline V lookup: CDR1 LNHDA, CDR2 SQIVND (reference sequence). The CDR3 contains 16 residues. Losses at the gene ends were 9 bases for V and 2 bases for J; bases not matched to a gene: 12. The CDR3 nucleotides read TGTGCCAGCCAACCACGGGGGACAGGGGAAAACTATGGCTACACCTTC. Its translation: CASQPRGTGENYGYTF.

The DNA for the CDR3 is TGTGCCAGCAGTTTATTGCGGGGGGGTCGGGCGACCCAGTACTTC. Residues: CASSLLRGGRATQYF. The J gene is TRBJ2-5, the V gene TRBV28, with 9 nucleotides matching TRBD2. The CDR3 extends over 15 amino acids. V dropped 1 base and J dropped 7; count of bases not matched to a gene: 7. Per the germline V gene, CDR1 is MDHEN and CDR2 is SYDVKM.

The chain employs TRBV25-1 and TRBJ2-7; D might be TRBD2 (7 bases). From germline, CDR1 is MGHDK and CDR2 SYGVNS. This CDR3 region has 16 residues. Between the trimmed V and J ends, which lost 1 base and 1 base, there was a span of 14 bases. CDR3 region: CASSEWGGATSYEQYF. As DNA, the CDR3 is TGTGCCAGCAGTGAATGGGGGGGGGCAACTTCCTACGAGCAGTACTTC.

In the case of this clonotype: The germline gene is not matched at one end of the junction; a read error may be the cause. The chain uses TRBV12-3 or TRBV12-4 and TRBJ2-5, with unresolved D. This CDR3 region has 14 residues. This chain's CDR3 is CASSLGSGQETLYF. CDR3 nucleotides: TGTGCCAGCAGTTTGGGGTCCGGTCAAGAGACCCTGTACTTC.

This chain links TRBV5-1 with TRBJ2-6, with D hard to call. With 4 bases removed from V and 1 base from J, the gap between germline ends came to 15 bases. Germline CDR1 is SGHRS and CDR2 is YFSETQ. This CDR3 comprises 17 residues. The CDR3 DNA reads as TGCGCCAGCAGCCTGCCGGACCTAAGGTCTGGGGCCAACGTCCTGACTTTC. This sequence encodes CASSLPDLRSGANVLTF.

This clonotype was observed a few times. The chain joins TRBV10-3 to TRBJ2-2, with D possibly TRBD1 on 6 matching bases. Trimming took 7 bases from V and 4 from J, leaving 13 bases between them. This CDR3 has 14 amino acids. Germline CDR1 and CDR2: ENHRY and SYGVKD. This chain's CDR3 is CAINTGTPTGELFF. The CDR3 nucleotides read TGTGCCATCAACACCGGGACACCCACCGGGGAGCTGTTTTTT.

This clonotype was picked up a small number of times. The rearrangement uses TRBV27 and TRBJ2-5, with D perhaps matching TRBD1 or TRBD2 (6 bases each). Trimming took off 5 bases at V and 5 bases at J, with 18 bases between the two ends. Per germline, CDR1 MNHEY and CDR2 SMNVEV (reference sequence). This CDR3 is built from 15 residues. For the CDR3, the DNA is TGTGCCAGCAGTGCCTCCCGGGGGCCCCTGGAGACCCAGTACTTC. It specifies CASSASRGPLETQYF.